Below are 20 T cell receptor beta chains sequenced from a single sample in a study of early stage breast cancer tumors. Profiled with immunoSEQ multiplex PCR; TCRdb holds only in-frame clones, not every one. The sample lists around 40,000 clones; around 70% were seen once. The sequencing sample was made of blood. The receptors originated from a person aged 50-59 years with breast cancer.

The chain joins TRBV30 to TRBJ1-2; TRBD1 might be the D (6 bases). The CDR3 consists of 12 residues. Germline CDR1 reads GTSNPN; CDR2 reads SVGIG (reference sequence). V was shortened by 4 bases and J by 5 bases, with 11 bases between the two germline ends. CDR3 DNA sequence: TGTGCCTGGAAGGGGGGGCGGTATGGCTACACCTTC. This codes for CAWKGGRYGYTF.

The J gene is TRBJ1-5, the V gene TRBV6-6, with TRBD1 matching 9 bases. This CDR3 spans 16 amino acids. After removal of 3 bases from V and 6 bases from J, the junction contained 9 bases not matched to a gene. The germline gives CDR1 MNHNY, CDR2 SVGAGI (reference sequence). Here the CDR3 DNA reads TGTGCCAGCAGTTATTTAGGACGGGACAGGGCTCAGCCCCAGCATTTT. Translating it yields CASSYLGRDRAQPQHF.

This clone was detected only a few times. The chain links TRBV5-6 to TRBJ1-2; the D is unclear. Germline assignment: CDR1 SGHDT and CDR2 YYEEEE. Trimming left V 0 bases short and J 8 bases short, with 8 bases between. This CDR3 has 12 residues. Here the CDR3 reads CASSLGAGGYTF. The CDR3 DNA follows: TGTGCCAGCAGCTTGGGGGCTGGGGGCTACACCTTC.

The rearrangement joins TRBV7-9 to TRBJ2-2, with a possible D match to TRBD2 (5 bases). CDR1 SEHNR and CDR2 FQNEAQ come from the germline V gene (reference sequence). The CDR3 has 15 amino acids. V was clipped by 4 bases and J by 1 base, with 10 bases between them. CDR3 coding DNA: TGTGCCAGCAGCTCCCCGGGGAGGAACACCGGGGAGCTGTTTTTT. Its translation: CASSSPGRNTGELFF.

The rearrangement links TRBV7-9 to TRBJ2-3; 12 nucleotides line up with TRBD1. The germline V gene encodes CDR1 SEHNR and CDR2 FQNEAQ (reference sequence). J was trimmed by 5 bases and V by 5 bases; bases with no gene match: 17. This CDR3 is 19 amino acids long. CDR3 in DNA: TGTGCCAGCAGCGACCGGGACAGGGGGCACGGTGAGGATATAGATACGCAGTATTTT. Translating gives CASSDRDRGHGEDIDTQYF. Complete variable domain (other parts from reference TRBV7-9 and TRBJ2-3): DTGVSQNPRHKITKRGQNVTFRCDPISEHNRLYWYRQTLGQGPEFLTYFQNEAQLEKSRLLSDRFSAERPKGSFSTLEIQRTEQGDSAMYLCASSDRDRGHGEDIDTQYFGPGTRLTVL.

This clone turned up a few times. The rearrangement joins TRBV19 to TRBJ1-5; 7 positions match TRBD1. Trimming removed 7 bases from V and 6 bases from J; junction bases left unmatched: 6. CDR1 and CDR2 from the germline V gene are LNHDA and SQIVND (reference sequence). This CDR3 comprises 13 residues. The CDR3: CASTFNRGQPQHF. In DNA form, the CDR3 reads TGTGCCAGTACCTTCAACAGGGGTCAGCCCCAGCATTTT.

In its sample, this clone was seen once. The chain couples TRBV15 to TRBJ2-3; 14 nucleotides agree with TRBD2. CDR1 and CDR2 (germline): LNHNV, YYDKDF (reference sequence). V was pared by 1 base and J by 10 bases, with 7 bases of the junction left unmatched. The CDR3 runs 16 residues. CDR3 protein: CATSRAPTSGRGSQYF. The CDR3 nucleotides are TGTGCCACCAGCAGAGCTCCGACTAGCGGGAGGGGTTCGCAGTATTTT. Drawing the rest from reference TRBV15 and TRBJ2-3, the complete variable domain is DAMVIQNPRYQVTQFGKPVTLSCSQTLNHNVMYWYQQKSSQAPKLLFHYYDKDFNNEADTPDNFQSRRPNTSFCFLDIRSPGLGDTAMYLCATSRAPTSGRGSQYFGPGTRLTVL.

The chain uses TRBV5-1 and TRBJ2-3; 9 nucleotides line up with TRBD1. The V gene end was trimmed by 7 bases and the J gene end by 4 bases; junction bases not matched to a gene: 7. This CDR3 is 14 amino acids long. CDR1 and CDR2 from the germline V gene are SGHRS and YFSETQ. For the CDR3, the DNA is TGCGCCAGCCGACTGACAGGGGGAGCAGATACGCAGTATTTT. Protein product: CASRLTGGADTQYF.

A few counts support this clone. The chain is built from TRBV5-1 and TRBJ1-1, with a tentative D call TRBD1 (5 bases). Germline assignment: CDR1 SGHRS and CDR2 YFSETQ. This CDR3 is built from 13 residues. V was shortened by 4 bases and J by 6 bases, with 13 bases between the two germline ends. The CDR3 reads CASSPRRDSEAFF. CDR3 DNA sequence: TGCGCCAGCAGCCCGCGAAGGGACTCTGAAGCTTTCTTT.

In this sample, this clone turned up a few times. This chain connects TRBV10-3 to TRBJ2-6; 8 nucleotides line up with TRBD1. Per the germline V gene, CDR1 is ENHRY and CDR2 is SYGVKD. The V gene end was trimmed by 3 bases and the J gene end by 3 bases; junction bases not matched to a gene: 4. The CDR3 sequence is 16 residues long. In DNA form, the CDR3 reads TGTGCCATCAGTGACTCAGGGGGCAGTGGGGCCAACGTCCTGACTTTC. Translation: CAISDSGGSGANVLTF.

The chain joins TRBV12-5 to TRBJ2-3; TRBD2 agrees at 9 bases. V gave up 5 bases and J gave up 9 bases; unmatched junction bases: 6. Germline lookup yields CDR1 LGHNT and CDR2 FRNRAP. The CDR3 sequence is 13 residues long. In DNA, the CDR3 is TGTGCTAGTGGTATCCGCGGGGGGGACACGCAGTATTTT. Its translation is CASGIRGGDTQYF.

The chain uses TRBV10-3 and TRBJ2-5; weak D call: TRBD1 (6 bases). The germline V gene has CDR1 ENHRY and CDR2 SYGVKD. The V end lost 0 bases, the J end lost 3 bases, and 17 bases lay between the germline ends. The CDR3 spans 17 residues. Written as DNA, the CDR3 is TGTGCCATCAGTGAGTCTTCTAGGACAGCGTCTGAAGAGACCCAGTACTTC. This translates into CAISESSRTASEETQYF.

Concerning this clone: Sequence at one end of the junction differs from germline and may be a read error. The chain uses TRBV7-7 and TRBJ2-3; D ambiguous. The CDR3 runs 13 residues. Germline CDR1 reads SSHAT; CDR2 reads FNYEAQ (reference sequence). The CDR3 nucleotides are TGTGCTAGCAGTTCAACTGGGCTGGATACGCAGTATTTT. The encoded protein is CASSSTGLDTQYF.

V is TRBV2 and J is TRBJ2-5, with 9 bases fitting TRBD1. CDR3 length equals 14 residues. Germline CDR1 SNHLY, CDR2 FYNNEI. With V trimmed by 3 bases and J by 4 bases, 3 bases remained unmatched. Here the CDR3 DNA reads TGTGCCAGCAGTGATAACAGGGGGCTAGAGACCCAGTACTTC. This translates into CASSDNRGLETQYF.

The sample holds a few counts of this clone. The V and J genes are TRBV27 and TRBJ1-1; no firm D call. This CDR3 contains 14 residues. V lost 0 bases and J 3 bases, leaving 8 bases between the germline ends. Germline values: CDR1 MNHEY, CDR2 SMNVEV (reference sequence). The CDR3 nucleotides read TGTGCCAGCAGTTTATCGGCGGTGGACACTGAAGCTTTCTTT. It yields the protein CASSLSAVDTEAFF.

This sequence joins TRBV19 and TRBJ1-2; D is ambiguous. V was shortened by 6 bases and J by 5 bases, with 7 bases between the two germline ends. The CDR3 runs 11 residues. Germline lookup yields CDR1 LNHDA and CDR2 SQIVND (reference sequence). CDR3 loop: CASRKQYGYTF. The CDR3 DNA follows: TGTGCCAGTAGGAAACAGTATGGCTACACCTTC.

The J gene is TRBJ2-7, the V gene TRBV19; D may be TRBD2 (5 bases). The germline V and J ends were trimmed by 2 bases and 7 bases, with 12 bases remaining between them. Looked up from germline, CDR1 is LNHDA and CDR2 is SQIVND (reference sequence). The CDR3 extends over 13 amino acids. In DNA form, the CDR3 reads TGTGCCAGTAGTATACAGACCACGGGGGAGCAGTACTTC. Translating it yields CASSIQTTGEQYF.

The chain is built from TRBV10-3 and TRBJ2-3; the D is unclear. V lost 3 bases and J lost 2, with 9 bases in between. Germline CDR1 ENHRY, CDR2 SYGVKD. The CDR3 extends over 14 amino acids. The CDR3 sequence: CAISDAALTDTQYF. DNA of the CDR3: TGTGCCATCAGTGACGCGGCTCTCACAGATACGCAGTATTTT.

This rearrangement joins TRBV5-1 to TRBJ2-5; 13 nucleotides align to TRBD2. The CDR3 runs to 15 residues. Per germline, CDR1 SGHRS and CDR2 YFSETQ. Trimming took 4 bases from V and 4 from J; bases not matched to a gene: 4. CDR3 residues: CASSRGTSGAETQYF. In nucleotides, the CDR3 is TGCGCCAGCAGCCGGGGGACTAGCGGGGCAGAGACCCAGTACTTC.

The V gene is TRBV6-5, the J gene TRBJ2-5; TRBD1 matches at 7 bases. Per the germline V gene, CDR1 is MNHEY and CDR2 is SVGAGI. The V gene end was trimmed by 7 bases and the J gene end by 4 bases; junction bases not matched to a gene: 6. The CDR3 runs to 13 residues. CDR3 region: CASKGQVRETQYF. The DNA of the CDR3 is TGTGCCAGCAAAGGACAGGTTCGAGAGACCCAGTACTTC.